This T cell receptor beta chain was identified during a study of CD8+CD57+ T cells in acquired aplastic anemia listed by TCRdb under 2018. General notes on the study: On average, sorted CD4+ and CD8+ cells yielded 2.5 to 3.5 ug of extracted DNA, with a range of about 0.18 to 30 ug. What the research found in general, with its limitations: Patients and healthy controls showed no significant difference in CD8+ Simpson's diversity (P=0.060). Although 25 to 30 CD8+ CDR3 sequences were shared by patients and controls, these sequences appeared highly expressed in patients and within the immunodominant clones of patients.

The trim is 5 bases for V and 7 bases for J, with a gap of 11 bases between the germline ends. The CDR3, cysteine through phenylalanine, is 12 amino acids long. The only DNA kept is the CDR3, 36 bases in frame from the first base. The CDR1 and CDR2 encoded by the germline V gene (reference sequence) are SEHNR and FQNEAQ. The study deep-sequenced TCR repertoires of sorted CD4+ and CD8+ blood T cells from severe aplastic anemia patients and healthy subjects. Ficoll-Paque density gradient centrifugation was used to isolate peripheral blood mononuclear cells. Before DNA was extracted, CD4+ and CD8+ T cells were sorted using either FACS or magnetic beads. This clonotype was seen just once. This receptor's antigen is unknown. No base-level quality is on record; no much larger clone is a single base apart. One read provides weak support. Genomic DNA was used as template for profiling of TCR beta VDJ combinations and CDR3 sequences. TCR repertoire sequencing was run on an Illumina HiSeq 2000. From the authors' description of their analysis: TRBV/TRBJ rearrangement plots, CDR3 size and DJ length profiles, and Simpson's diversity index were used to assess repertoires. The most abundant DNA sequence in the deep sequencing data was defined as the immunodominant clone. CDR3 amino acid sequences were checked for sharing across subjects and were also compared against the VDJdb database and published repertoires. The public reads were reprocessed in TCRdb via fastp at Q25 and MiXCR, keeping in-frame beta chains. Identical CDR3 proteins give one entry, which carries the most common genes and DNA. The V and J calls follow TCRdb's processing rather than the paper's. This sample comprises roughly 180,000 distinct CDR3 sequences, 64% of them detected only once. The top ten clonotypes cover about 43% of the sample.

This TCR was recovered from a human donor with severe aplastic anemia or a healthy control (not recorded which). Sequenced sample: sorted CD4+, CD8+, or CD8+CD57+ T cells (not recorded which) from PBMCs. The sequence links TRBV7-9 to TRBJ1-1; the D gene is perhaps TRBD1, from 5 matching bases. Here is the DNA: TGTGCCAGCAGCCCAATAGGGGTTGAAGCTTTCTTT. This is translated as CASSPIGVEAFF.